This is a list of T cell receptor beta chains from one sample in a study of identical twins. One entry per CDR3 protein results from TCRdb running MiXCR on the 5' RACE reads. The sample has around 100,000 distinct CDR3 sequences; about 6% are singletons. The material sequenced was memory T cells sorted from blood. Source of these receptors: a woman between 50 and 59 years old in good health. Each CDR3 is given with its conserved first and last residue. The order of the fields is V gene, D gene, clone size, J gene, CDR3 DNA, CDR3 protein. D genes are given only for firm matches. Only some rows state a clone size, as once, few, many or a class for expanded clones.

>TRBV6-5|.|many|TRBJ2-1
TGTGCCAGCAGCCAGGGGCCATCGGATTATGAGCAGTTCTTC
CASSQGPSDYEQFF
>TRBV6-6|.|many|TRBJ1-1
TGTGCCAGCTCTCACGGACAGTTGAACACTGAAGCTTTCTTT
CASSHGQLNTEAFF
>TRBV5-8|.|few|TRBJ2-7
TGTGCCAGCAGCTTGGGGGGCAGAAACTACGAGCAGTACTTC
CASSLGGRNYEQYF
>TRBV20-1|TRBD1|many|TRBJ1-1
TGCAGTGCTAGAGATAAATCGAGTCGGACAGGGGTGGGGGCTTTCTTT
CSARDKSSRTGVGAFF
>TRBV10-2|TRBD2|many|TRBJ2-2
TGCGCCAGCAGGTGGGAGGGCCTGGCCGGGGAGCTGTTTTTT
CASRWEGLAGELFF
>TRBV29-1|.|many|TRBJ2-1
TGCAGCGTCGGTCGCTCTACAGGTTTCAATGAGCAGTTCTTC
CSVGRSTGFNEQFF
>TRBV3-1|.|many|TRBJ1-6
TGTGCCAGCAGCCAAGATCTTGAGTCACCCCTCCACTTT
CASSQDLESPLHF
>TRBV9|.|many|TRBJ2-7
TGTGCCAGCAGCGTAGGGCCTAGCTCCTACGAGCAGTACTTC
CASSVGPSSYEQYF
>TRBV20-1|TRBD2|few|TRBJ2-7
TGCAGTGCTAGGGGCGGGAGGGACGAGCAGTACTTC
CSARGGRDEQYF
>TRBV7-9|.|many|TRBJ1-1
TGTGCCAGCAGCTTAGCTCAGGGTTGGACTGAAGCTTTCTTT
CASSLAQGWTEAFF
>TRBV7-2|.|many|TRBJ1-2
TGTGCCAGCAGCTTAGACGGCAGAAGGGGCTACACCTTC
CASSLDGRRGYTF
>TRBV27|.|many|TRBJ2-2
TGTGCCAGCAAACGTTCGAACACCGGGGAGCTGTTTTTT
CASKRSNTGELFF
>TRBV5-1|.|many|TRBJ2-7
TGCGCCAGCAGCTTGGATGTCGGGGGCTTAAGCGAGCAGTACTTC
CASSLDVGGLSEQYF
>TRBV11-2|TRBD1|many|TRBJ2-5
TGTGCCAGCAGCCAGATAAGAGGGGGCCGAAACAGCGAGACCCAGTACTTC
CASSQIRGGRNSETQYF
>TRBV20-1|.|few|TRBJ1-6
TGCAGTGTTACGGACGGTAGTTATAATTCACCCCTCCACTTT
CSVTDGSYNSPLHF
>TRBV9|TRBD2|many|TRBJ2-5
TGTGCCAGCAGCACCCTAGCGGGAGAGGAGACCCAGTACTTC
CASSTLAGEETQYF
>TRBV29-1|TRBD1|many|TRBJ1-4
TGCAGCGTTGGGACAGGGACGATCGATGAAAAACTGTTTTTT
CSVGTGTIDEKLFF
>TRBV5-1|.|.|TRBJ2-2
TGCGCCAGCAGCACCGGGACCACGGACAGGGAGCTGTTTTTT
CASSTGTTDRELFF
>TRBV7-2|TRBD2|many|TRBJ2-1
TGTGCCAGCAGCTTTGCGGGAGGTGAGCAGTTCTTC
CASSFAGGEQFF
>TRBV20-1|.|.|TRBJ1-1
TGCAGTGCTTCACGACGGCCGGGCACTGAAGCTTTCTTT
CSASRRPGTEAFF
>TRBV15|.|many|TRBJ1-1
TGTGCCACCAGCTCCCGTATTGGCACTGAAGCTTTCTTT
CATSSRIGTEAFF
>TRBV7-8|.|many|TRBJ1-3
TGTGCCAGCAGCTTAGGCAGGGGCCAAGGAAACACCATATATTTT
CASSLGRGQGNTIYF